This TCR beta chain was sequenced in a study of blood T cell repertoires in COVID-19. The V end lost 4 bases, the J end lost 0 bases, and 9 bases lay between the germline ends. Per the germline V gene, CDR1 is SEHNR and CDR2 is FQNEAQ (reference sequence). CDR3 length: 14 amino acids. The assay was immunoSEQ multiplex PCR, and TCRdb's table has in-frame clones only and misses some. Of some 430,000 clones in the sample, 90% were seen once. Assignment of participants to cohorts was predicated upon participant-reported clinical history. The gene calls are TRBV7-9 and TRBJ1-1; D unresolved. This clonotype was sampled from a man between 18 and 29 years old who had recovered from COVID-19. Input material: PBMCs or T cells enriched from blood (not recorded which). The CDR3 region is CASSSPGMNTEAFF. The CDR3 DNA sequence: TGTGCCAGCAGCTCTCCGGGTATGAACACTGAAGCTTTCTTT.